This TCR beta chain was identified during a study of liver allograft versus peripheral blood T cells. In the study overall: Transplanted livers held T cell receptor repertoires, and these were compared with repertoires in recipients' peripheral blood.

In germline, CDR1 is MNHEY, CDR2 SVGAGI. This CDR3 contains 16 residues. V was cut by 0 bases and J by 3 bases, with 14 bases left in between. TCRdb passed the reads through MiXCR, listing each CDR3 protein once. The sample holds some 8,500 distinct CDR3 sequences, 15% seen once. Relative to its sample, this clonotype is medium-sized (0.01 to 0.1%). The rearrangement joins TRBV6-5 to TRBJ1-2, with no clear D. The clonotype was recovered from a human patient who had a liver transplant. Some of the T cells might come from the graft donor. For the CDR3, the DNA is TGTGCCAGCAGTTACTCGATACCCGTTAATTACTATGGCTACACCTTC. Encoded protein: CASSYSIPVNYYGYTF.